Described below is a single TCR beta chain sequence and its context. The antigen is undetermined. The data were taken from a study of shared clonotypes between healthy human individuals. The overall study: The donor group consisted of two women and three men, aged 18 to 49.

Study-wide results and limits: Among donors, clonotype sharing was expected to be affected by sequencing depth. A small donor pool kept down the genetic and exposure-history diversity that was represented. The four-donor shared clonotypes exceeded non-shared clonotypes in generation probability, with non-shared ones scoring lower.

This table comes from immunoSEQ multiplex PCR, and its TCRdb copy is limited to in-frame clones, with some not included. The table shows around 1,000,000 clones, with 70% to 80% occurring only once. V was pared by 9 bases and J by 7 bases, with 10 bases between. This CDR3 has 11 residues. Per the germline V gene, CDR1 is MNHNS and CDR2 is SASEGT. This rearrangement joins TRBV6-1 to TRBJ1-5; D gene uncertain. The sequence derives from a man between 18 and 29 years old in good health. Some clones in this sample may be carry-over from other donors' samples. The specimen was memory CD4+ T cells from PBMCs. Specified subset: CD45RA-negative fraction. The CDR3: CASDANQPQHF. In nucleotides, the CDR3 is TGTGCCAGTGATGCTAACCAGCCCCAGCATTTT.